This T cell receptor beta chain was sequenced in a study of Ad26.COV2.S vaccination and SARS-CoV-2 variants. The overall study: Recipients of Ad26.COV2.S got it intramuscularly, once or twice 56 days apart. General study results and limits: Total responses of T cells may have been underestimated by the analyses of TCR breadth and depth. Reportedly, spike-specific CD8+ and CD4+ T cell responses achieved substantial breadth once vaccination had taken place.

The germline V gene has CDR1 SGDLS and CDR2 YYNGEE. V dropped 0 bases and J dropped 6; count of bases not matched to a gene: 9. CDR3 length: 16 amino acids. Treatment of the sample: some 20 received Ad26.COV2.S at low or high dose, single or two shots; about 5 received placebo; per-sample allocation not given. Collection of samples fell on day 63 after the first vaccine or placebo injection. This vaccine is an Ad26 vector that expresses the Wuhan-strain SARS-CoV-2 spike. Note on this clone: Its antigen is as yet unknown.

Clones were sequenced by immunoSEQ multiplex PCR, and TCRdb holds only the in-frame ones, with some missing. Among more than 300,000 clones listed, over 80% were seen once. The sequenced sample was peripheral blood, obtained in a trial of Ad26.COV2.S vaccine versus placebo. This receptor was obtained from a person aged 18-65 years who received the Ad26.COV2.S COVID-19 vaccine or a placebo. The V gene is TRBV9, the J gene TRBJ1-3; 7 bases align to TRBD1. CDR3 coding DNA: TGTGCCAGCAGCGTAGAAAATGCAGGGGGTCTAAACACCATATATTTT. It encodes CASSVENAGGLNTIYF.